One and the same sample provided the 29 T cell receptor beta chains below, sequenced in a study of blood T cell repertoires in COVID-19. The assay was immunoSEQ multiplex PCR, and TCRdb's table has in-frame clones only and misses some. Among roughly 180,000 clones listed, around 80% were seen once. Material: peripheral blood. The receptors come from a human donor in a cohort sampled during active COVID-19.

The genes are TRBV2 and TRBJ1-2; D gene ambiguous. The ends were cut back, 5 bases at V and 4 bases at J, with 11 bases in the middle. There are 13 residues in the CDR3. Looked up from germline, CDR1 is SNHLY and CDR2 is FYNNEI. Written as DNA, the CDR3 is TGTGCCAGCAGTTCCCAAATCGGCTATGGCTACACCTTC. Protein sequence: CASSSQIGYGYTF.

The V gene is TRBV11-1, the J gene TRBJ1-1, with a tentative D call TRBD1 (5 bases). With 3 bases removed from V and 11 bases from J, the gap between germline ends came to 10 bases. The CDR3 has 11 amino acids. Germline V CDR1 and CDR2: SGHAT, FQDESV (reference sequence). The CDR3 DNA is TGTGCCAGCAGCTTCGGGGGGAAGGCTTTCTTT. Translation gives CASSFGGKAFF.

This chain links TRBV10-3 with TRBJ2-1, with D tentatively TRBD2 (6 bases). V dropped 7 bases and J dropped 7 bases, with 11 bases sitting between them. CDR1 is ENHRY, CDR2 SYGVKD, per germline. This CDR3 comprises 12 residues. CDR3 bases: TGTGCCATCAACCCCGGGGGAAATGAGCAGTTCTTC. Translated: CAINPGGNEQFF.

This CDR3 reads CASSLAGGRSYEQYF. The CDR3 DNA reads TGTGCCAGCAGTTTAGCGGGGGGCCGCTCCTACGAGCAGTACTTC. The chain carries TRBV27 and TRBJ2-7; TRBD2 agrees at 8 bases. The CDR3 sequence is 15 residues long. Unmatched junction bases numbered 3, after V lost 2 bases and J lost 0 bases. Germline V gives CDR1 MNHEY, CDR2 SMNVEV (reference sequence).

V is TRBV5-1 and J is TRBJ1-4, with 8 bases identical to TRBD1. CDR3 size: 16 residues. Germline V gene data show CDR1 as SGHRS and CDR2 as YFSETQ. J was trimmed by 2 bases and V by 4 bases; bases with no gene match: 7. DNA for the CDR3: TGCGCCAGCAGCCTGGCAGGGGGCGCCACTAATGAAAAACTGTTTTTT. It codes for CASSLAGGATNEKLFF.

The V gene is TRBV4-1, the J gene TRBJ1-4, with TRBD1 matching over 9 bases. The CDR3 totals 14 residues. Germline V lookup: CDR1 MGHRA, CDR2 YSYEKL. V dropped 4 bases and J dropped 4; count of bases not matched to a gene: 1. The CDR3: CASSRTGVNEKLFF. The CDR3 bases are TGCGCCAGCAGCCGGACAGGGGTTAATGAAAAACTGTTTTTT.

In its sample, this clone was seen a few times. This chain links TRBV7-7 with TRBJ1-2; D remains ambiguous. Looked up from germline, CDR1 is SSHAT and CDR2 is FNYEAQ (reference sequence). The CDR3 contains 13 residues. Trimming pared 5 bases from V and 3 bases from J, leaving 10 bases between. The CDR3 is CASSPERDYGYTF. CDR3 in DNA: TGTGCCAGCAGCCCCGAGAGAGACTATGGCTACACCTTC. Filled out from reference TRBV7-7 and TRBJ1-2, the complete variable domain reads GAGVSQSPRYKVTKRGQDVTLRCDPISSHATLYWYQQALGQGPEFLTYFNYEAQPDKSGLPSDRFSAERPEGSISTLTIQRTEQRDSAMYRCASSPERDYGYTFGSGTRLTVV.

The rearrangement uses TRBV10-2 and TRBJ1-5; 12 positions match TRBD1. The length of the CDR3 is 15 residues. Per the germline V gene, CDR1 is WSHSY and CDR2 is SAAADI. V lost 5 bases to trimming and J lost 6 bases; unmatched junction nucleotides: 5. The CDR3 coding sequence is TGCGCCAGCAGTCCGGGACAGGGGGCGGCTCAGCCCCAGCATTTT. It codes for CASSPGQGAAQPQHF.

The chain carries TRBV2 and TRBJ1-6; maybe TRBD1 (5 bases). V lost 8 bases and J lost 0, with 20 bases in between. This CDR3 is built from 18 residues. Germline CDR1 and CDR2: SNHLY and FYNNEI. As DNA, the CDR3 is TGTGCCAGCGCTTCGATCGGGTACAGGAGCTCCTATAATTCACCCCTCCACTTT. This codes for CASASIGYRSSYNSPLHF.

The genes are TRBV18 and TRBJ1-5, with a tentative D call TRBD1 (6 bases). The V gene lost 3 bases and the J gene lost 4 bases, with 13 bases spanning the gap. Germline values: CDR1 KGHSH, CDR2 LQKENI. This CDR3 spans 15 amino acids. The chain's CDR3 is CASSPSGGINQPQHF. The CDR3 region has the DNA TGTGCCAGCTCACCTTCGGGGGGCATAAATCAGCCCCAGCATTTT.

The V and J genes are TRBV2 and TRBJ1-6; no clear D. Germline CDR1 SNHLY, CDR2 FYNNEI. CDR3 length equals 12 residues. V gave up 8 bases and J gave up 5 bases, with 7 bases separating them. The CDR3 is CASRGDNSPLHF. The CDR3 DNA is TGTGCCAGCCGCGGGGATAATTCACCCCTCCACTTT.

The J gene is TRBJ2-5, the V gene TRBV6-6; D gene unclear. Between the trimmed V and J ends, which lost 5 bases and 5 bases, there was a span of 18 bases. The CDR3 sequence is 15 residues long. Per the germline V gene, CDR1 is MNHNY and CDR2 is SVGAGI (reference sequence). In nucleotides, the CDR3 is TGTGCCAGCAGTAGAGTCCCGGGTAAACTGGAGACCCAGTACTTC. This sequence encodes CASSRVPGKLETQYF.

The rearrangement uses TRBV28 and TRBJ1-1; possible D gene TRBD1, 5 bases. The CDR3 sequence is 14 residues long. V lost 8 bases and J lost 4, with 17 bases in between. CDR1 and CDR2 (germline): MDHEN, SYDVKM. The CDR3 loop reads CASGSEGEVTEAFF. DNA for the CDR3: TGTGCCAGCGGGTCGGAAGGGGAGGTCACTGAAGCTTTCTTT.

The chain is built from TRBV3-1 (or the pseudogene TRBV3-2) and TRBJ1-2; 7 bases map to TRBD1. The CDR3 contains 15 residues. Germline assignment: CDR1 LGHDT and CDR2 YNNKEL (reference sequence). The junction had 9 bases not matched to a gene; V was cut back by 1 base and J by 7 bases. The chain's CDR3 is CASSQAQGKLSGYTF. The CDR3 DNA reads TGTGCCAGCAGCCAAGCACAGGGGAAGCTTAGTGGCTACACCTTC.

CDR3 residues: CASGTSGQGNEQYF. Here the CDR3 DNA reads TGTGCTAGTGGCACTAGCGGCCAGGGGAACGAGCAGTACTTC. This sequence joins TRBV12-5 and TRBJ2-7, with 8 bases fitting TRBD2. Trimming removed 6 bases from V and 5 bases from J; junction bases left unmatched: 9. This CDR3 spans 14 amino acids. Germline-derived CDR1 and CDR2 are LGHNT and FRNRAP.

The chain is built from TRBV19 and TRBJ2-2; D unresolved. Germline-derived CDR1 and CDR2 are LNHDA and SQIVND (reference sequence). V was trimmed by 7 bases and J by 5 bases, leaving 8 bases between them. This CDR3 is built from 12 residues. The CDR3 region is CASTGRTGELFF. CDR3 in DNA: TGTGCCAGTACCGGTAGAACCGGGGAGCTGTTTTTT. The variable domain in full, with the rest retrieved from reference TRBV19 and TRBJ2-2, is DGGITQSPKYLFRKEGQNVTLSCEQNLNHDAMYWYRQDPGQGLRLIYYSQIVNDFQKGDIAEGYSVSREKKESFPLTVTSAQKNPTAFYLCASTGRTGELFFGEGSRLTVL.

This clone was observed a handful of times. This sequence joins TRBV19 and TRBJ1-1; D is perhaps TRBD1 (6 bases). Looked up from germline, CDR1 is LNHDA and CDR2 is SQIVND (reference sequence). There are 14 residues in the CDR3. V shed 7 bases and J shed 3 bases, with 15 bases lying between them. In DNA, the CDR3 is TGTGCCAGTACGGGGGGGCGCATGGACACTGAAGCTTTCTTT. This codes for CASTGGRMDTEAFF.

The V gene is TRBV7-2, the J gene TRBJ2-1, with 7 bases matching TRBD2. The trim removed 1 base at V and 3 bases at J, leaving 3 bases unmatched. In germline, CDR1 is SGHTA, CDR2 FQGNSA. This CDR3 is built from 15 residues. CDR3 sequence (DNA): TGTGCCAGCAGCTTAGGGCTAGCGGACTACAATGAGCAGTTCTTC. Translated: CASSLGLADYNEQFF.

This chain connects TRBV9 to TRBJ2-1; 12 bases align to TRBD2. The CDR3 extends over 16 amino acids. Trimming at V came to 0 bases and at J to 6 bases, leaving 4 bases not matched to a gene. Germline V gene lookup returns CDR1 SGDLS and CDR2 YYNGEE. The chain's CDR3 is CASSVEGLAGLNEQFF. In DNA, the CDR3 is TGTGCCAGCAGCGTAGAGGGACTAGCGGGTCTCAATGAGCAGTTCTTC.

This clone was found once. This chain uses TRBV14 with TRBJ2-1, with TRBD2 matching 8 bases. The CDR3 runs to 13 residues. Germline V gene sequence: CDR1 SGHDN, CDR2 FVKESK. V lost 3 bases, J lost 12 bases, and 7 bases stayed unmatched. CDR3 DNA: TGTGCCAGCAGCCAGCCCCGGGGGGGCGGGCAGTTCTTC. Amino acids: CASSQPRGGGQFF.

The chain couples TRBV15 to TRBJ2-1; D may be TRBD1 (6 bases). The CDR3 is made up of 13 amino acids. Germline CDR1 LNHNV, CDR2 YYDKDF (reference sequence). V was trimmed by 0 bases and J by 9 bases, leaving 9 bases between them. The CDR3 DNA follows: TGTGCCACCAGCAGAGATAGAGGGGGTGAGCAGTTCTTC. Protein product: CATSRDRGGEQFF.

The rearrangement joins TRBV27 to TRBJ2-7; 11 bases map to TRBD1. The CDR3 has 19 amino acids. The V gene's germline CDR1 is MNHEY and CDR2 SMNVEV (reference sequence). The V gene end was trimmed by 3 bases and the J gene end by 4 bases; junction bases not matched to a gene: 17. The CDR3, as DNA: TGTGCCAGCAGTTTTAGGGTCACGGGGGGACAGGGGGTTTGGTACGAGCAGTACTTC. Its protein is CASSFRVTGGQGVWYEQYF.

This chain joins TRBV7-6 and TRBJ2-7, with TRBD1 matching 8 bases. The V gene end was trimmed by 5 bases and the J gene end by 2 bases; junction bases not matched to a gene: 8. Germline V gene data show CDR1 as SGHVS and CDR2 as FNYEAQ. The CDR3 is 15 residues long. The CDR3 loop reads CASSPIDRGTYEQYF. The CDR3 DNA follows: TGTGCCAGCAGCCCCATTGACAGGGGCACCTACGAGCAGTACTTC.

The chain couples TRBV4-2 to TRBJ2-7, with TRBD1 matching over 10 bases. Germline values: CDR1 LGHNA, CDR2 YNFKEQ. The trim removed 3 bases at V and 4 bases at J, leaving 6 bases unmatched. This CDR3 comprises 15 residues. CDR3 sequence: CASSQRTGGSYEQYF. The DNA for the CDR3 is TGTGCCAGCAGCCAGAGGACAGGGGGTTCATACGAGCAGTACTTC.

This sequence joins TRBV4-1 and TRBJ2-7; D may be TRBD2 (6 bases). This CDR3 has 16 amino acids. Germline V gene data show CDR1 as MGHRA and CDR2 as YSYEKL. The V and J ends lost 3 bases and 5 bases respectively, with 20 bases between them. The CDR3 reads CASSHSPQDSGDEQYF. The CDR3 DNA sequence: TGCGCCAGCAGCCATTCCCCACAGGATAGCGGCGACGAGCAGTACTTC.

The CDR3 spells CASSIEVVSGANVLTF. In DNA form, the CDR3 reads TGTGCCAGTAGTATAGAGGTAGTCTCTGGGGCCAACGTCCTGACTTTC. This sequence joins TRBV19 and TRBJ2-6; D not resolved. Trimming took off 0 bases at V and 0 bases at J, with 6 bases between the two ends. This CDR3 has 16 residues. CDR1 and CDR2 from the germline V gene are LNHDA and SQIVND (reference sequence).

The rearrangement links TRBV4-1 to TRBJ1-2; the D gene is possibly TRBD1 (6 bases). Germline V gene sequence: CDR1 MGHRA, CDR2 YSYEKL. This CDR3 is built from 18 residues. Trimming removed 0 bases from V and 0 bases from J, with 17 bases in between. Here the CDR3 reads CASSQDRTAELPNYGYTF. DNA of the CDR3: TGCGCCAGCAGCCAAGATCGGACAGCGGAGTTGCCTAACTATGGCTACACCTTC.

The V call is TRBV2, the J call TRBJ1-4, with 8 bases identical to TRBD1. The length of the CDR3 is 17 residues. The V gene's germline CDR1 is SNHLY and CDR2 FYNNEI. V shed 6 bases and J 3 bases; nucleotides not matched to a gene: 12. The CDR3 region is CASSPDRAALANEKLFF. The DNA of the CDR3 is TGTGCCAGCAGCCCGGACAGGGCGGCCCTAGCTAATGAAAAACTGTTTTTT.

The V and J genes are TRBV6-2 or TRBV6-3 and TRBJ1-1; D perhaps matches TRBD1 (5 bases). The CDR3 spans 15 residues. Trimming removed 6 bases from V and 5 bases from J, with 19 bases in between. Looked up from germline, CDR1 is MNHEY and CDR2 is SVGEGT. CDR3 region: CASSPHARVLTEAFF. Here the CDR3 DNA reads TGTGCCAGCAGCCCCCACGCCAGGGTGTTAACTGAAGCTTTCTTT.